The present T cell receptor (beta chain) was sequenced within a study of blood T cell repertoires in COVID-19 (dated by TCRdb to between 2020 and 2021). Regarding the study in general: Samples from collaborators originated in the United States, Italy and Spain and spanned both the acute and convalescent phases of COVID-19. The material from the prospective study consisted of cDNA or gDNA derived from T cells, B-cell-depleted T cells, or PBMCs. The dataset comprised deeply sampled blood TCRbeta repertoires from subjects exposed to, actively infected with, or recovered from COVID-19. The repertoires were released in a freely available public database meant as a resource for research on the immune response to SARS-CoV-2. Samples were obtained from the ongoing ImmuneRACE study (first 160 participants) and from 1,254 subjects provided by 6 global collaborators. Nearly every sample came with metadata listing a de-identified subject ID, COVID-19 status, age in years and sex. HLA class I and class II types, where available, came from metadata supplied by the sample provider rather than from assay-based typing.

General conclusions and limits of the study: How much clinical and demographic metadata was included differed by source and by participant, and the metadata was provided uncurated.

TCRbeta CDR3 regions were amplified from genomic DNA by means of the immunoSEQ Assay, a bias-controlled multiplex PCR. The published analysis was carried out like this. The number of nucleated cells in each sample was estimated from the amplification of reference gene primers within the assay. Sequence reads were collapsed and filtered to measure the absolute abundance of every unique TCRbeta CDR3 rearrangement. For each sample, productive Simpson clonality was calculated as the square root of Simpson's diversity index across productive rearrangements. As stored in TCRdb, this immuneACCESS dataset retains in-frame rearrangements with V and J assigned. A fraction of the clones does not appear; measured against another copy, unresolved V genes explain less than half of the discrepancy, and the remainder lacks a known reason. The D gene and trimming were derived from the DNA, and the V and J assignments and clone size from that table. Present in this sample are about 180,000 clones, approximately 86% of which were seen just once. Of the sample, about 1.6% falls within the top ten clones.

The collaborating institutions used their own protocols to collect whole blood in K2EDTA tubes. For TCRbeta analysis, collaborator samples were shipped as frozen whole blood, as isolated PBMCs, or as DNA extracted from either sample type. Of note for this clone: Its specific antigen is unknown. No quality values exist for individual bases; no much larger clone is one base distant.

Trimmed from V: 6 bases; trimmed from J: 6 bases; junction bases lacking a gene match: 8. The CDR3 contains 15 residues, cysteine and phenylalanine counted. Kept here is only the CDR3 DNA, which spans 45 bases and is read in frame from base 1. Via the germline V gene (reference sequence), CDR1 is LNHDA and CDR2 SQIVND. The sequencing input was peripheral blood. The chain uses TRBV19 and TRBJ1-3, with TRBD1 identical over 10 junction bases. The source of this sequence is a woman between 45 and 65 years old with acute or convalescent COVID-19. The DNA sequence is given as TGTGCCAGTAGCAGGCAGGACAGGGGGTTAAACACCATATATTTT. Protein translation: CASSRQDRGLNTIYF.